The 20 T cell receptor beta chains reported below all come from one sample, sequenced in a study of Ad26.COV2.S vaccination and SARS-CoV-2 variants. The method was immunoSEQ multiplex PCR; TCRdb's version includes in-frame clones alone and lacks a portion of them. The sample includes some 350,000 clones, 90% to 95% of them seen just once. This material consisted of peripheral blood, taken after recovery from COVID-19. The receptors come from a human donor who had recovered from COVID-19.

The chain employs TRBV11-2 and TRBJ2-7; D unclear. The CDR3 spans 13 residues. Trimming removed 1 base at V and 1 base at J, with 5 bases between. The germline V gene encodes CDR1 SGHAT and CDR2 FQNNGV. This CDR3 is CASSLGWSYEQYF. CDR3 nucleotide sequence: TGTGCCAGCAGCTTAGGATGGTCCTACGAGCAGTACTTC.

This chain joins TRBV6-5 and TRBJ1-1; TRBD1 matches 7 bases. This CDR3 is built from 14 residues. Germline CDR1 reads MNHEY; CDR2 reads SVGAGI. Unmatched junction bases numbered 7, after V lost 5 bases and J lost 4 bases. The CDR3 protein is CASSQTGVGTEAFF. CDR3 coding DNA: TGTGCCAGCAGTCAAACAGGGGTAGGCACTGAAGCTTTCTTT.

The rearrangement links TRBV7-2 to TRBJ2-7; a weak D match, TRBD1 (6 bases). Germline V gives CDR1 SGHTA, CDR2 FQGNSA. The CDR3 has 15 amino acids. The V and J ends lost 1 base and 0 bases respectively, with 10 bases between them. CDR3 in amino acids: CASSLVWGPSYEQYF. The CDR3 nucleotides read TGTGCCAGCAGCTTAGTATGGGGGCCCTCCTACGAGCAGTACTTC.

The CDR3, as DNA: TGTGCCAGCAGTGAATTGGGGGACAGGGTTGGCGAGCAGTACTTC. Its protein is CASSELGDRVGEQYF. This rearrangement joins TRBV2 to TRBJ2-7; 9 nucleotides align to TRBD1. The CDR3 has 15 amino acids. Germline V gives CDR1 SNHLY, CDR2 FYNNEI. V shed 2 bases and J 6 bases; nucleotides not matched to a gene: 8. Looking up the rest from reference TRBV2 and TRBJ2-7 gives the full variable domain: EPEVTQTPSHQVTQMGQEVILRCVPISNHLYFYWYRQILGQKVEFLVSFYNNEISEKSEIFDDQFSVERPDGSNFTLKIRSTKLEDSAMYFCASSELGDRVGEQYFGPGTRLTVT.

The chain combines TRBV7-8 with TRBJ2-2; 9 nucleotides match TRBD2. Germline values: CDR1 SGHVS, CDR2 FQNEAQ. This CDR3 contains 15 residues. The V segment lost 11 bases and the J segment 7 bases; nucleotides outside the gene matches: 14. CDR3 amino acids: CAQAGGPSGGGELFF. The CDR3 nucleotides are TGTGCCCAAGCGGGGGGCCCGTCGGGAGGCGGGGAGCTGTTTTTT.

V and J are TRBV6-5 and TRBJ2-1, with 8 bases identical to TRBD2. With 4 bases clipped from V and 4 bases from J, the junction kept 6 bases outside the gene matches. Per germline, CDR1 MNHEY and CDR2 SVGAGI. The CDR3 totals 15 residues. CDR3 region: CASSFLAGGYNEQFF. The CDR3 DNA sequence: TGTGCCAGCAGTTTCCTGGCGGGGGGATACAATGAGCAGTTCTTC.

The chain uses TRBV10-2 and TRBJ2-1; 9 bases are shared with TRBD2. Per the germline V gene, CDR1 is WSHSY and CDR2 is SAAADI. Trimming at V came to 2 bases and at J to 6 bases, leaving 2 bases not matched to a gene. The CDR3 is made up of 14 amino acids. As DNA, the CDR3 is TGCGCCAGCAGTGAGACTAGCGGGTCCAATGAGCAGTTCTTC. Its translation: CASSETSGSNEQFF.

Regarding this clone: The junction shows a germline mismatch at one end, possibly a read error. J is TRBJ2-1 and V is TRBV11-3, with 7 bases identical to TRBD1. From germline, CDR1 is SGHNT and CDR2 YENEEA. The CDR3 spans 14 residues. In DNA form, the CDR3 reads TGTGCCGGCAGCCTAAATGCAGGGGGAAATGAGCAGTTCTTC. The encoded protein is CAGSLNAGGNEQFF.

The chain has TRBV12-3 or TRBV12-4 and TRBJ1-4; D remains ambiguous. Trimming took off 6 bases at V and 8 bases at J, with 10 bases between the two ends. The length of the CDR3 is 12 residues. The CDR3 bases are TGTGCCAGCAGCCGTAGGGTGGAAAAACTGTTTTTT. Translating it yields CASSRRVEKLFF.

V usage is TRBV7-8 and J usage is TRBJ1-3; D unclear. Per the germline V gene, CDR1 is SGHVS and CDR2 is FQNEAQ. Trimming left V 2 bases short and J 1 base short, with 15 bases between. This CDR3 region has 17 residues. In DNA, the CDR3 is TGTGCCAGCAGCTTACTAAGTTCTCGGAGGTCTGGAAACACCATATATTTT. Translated, it gives CASSLLSSRRSGNTIYF.

The chain employs TRBV6-2 or TRBV6-3 and TRBJ1-1; 8 bases are a match to TRBD1. Germline CDR1 reads MNHEY; CDR2 reads SVGEGT. V lost 5 bases and J lost 4; bases outside the gene matches: 3. The CDR3 runs to 13 residues. CDR3: CASSLQGGTEAFF. The CDR3 nucleotides read TGTGCCAGCAGTCTACAGGGGGGCACTGAAGCTTTCTTT.

This clone occurred a few times. The rearrangement joins TRBV5-6 to TRBJ1-3; D unresolved. Trimming removed 2 bases at V and 2 bases at J, with 2 bases between. Germline V gives CDR1 SGHDT, CDR2 YYEEEE. The CDR3 length is 12 residues. In nucleotides, the CDR3 is TGTGCCAGCAGCTTTGCTGGAAACACCATATATTTT. Encoded protein: CASSFAGNTIYF.

The DNA of the CDR3 is TGCGCCAGCAGTGACGGACTAGCGGTTAACAATGAGCAGTTCTTC. This translates into CASSDGLAVNNEQFF. The V gene is TRBV10-1, the J gene TRBJ2-1; 10 positions agree with TRBD2. The CDR3 runs to 15 residues. Germline V gives CDR1 WNHNN, CDR2 SYGVQD (reference sequence). J gave up 5 bases and V 3 bases, and 4 bases lay outside the gene matches.

This clone has only one observation. This chain connects TRBV6-2 or TRBV6-3 to TRBJ1-1; a weak D match, TRBD1 (5 bases). Germline CDR1 and CDR2: MNHEY and SVGEGT. The CDR3 consists of 19 residues. V shed 2 bases and J shed 7 bases, with 29 bases lying between them. In nucleotides, the CDR3 is TGTGCCAGCAGTTACACCCGAACACCGGGACGCAGGCACCGGGATGAAGCTTTCTTT. Encoded protein: CASSYTRTPGRRHRDEAFF.

The chain recombines TRBV5-1 with TRBJ1-1; D call uncertain. Germline-derived CDR1 and CDR2 are SGHRS and YFSETQ. V was shortened by 4 bases and J by 3 bases, with 16 bases between the two germline ends. The CDR3 runs to 15 residues. The CDR3 here is CASSPGPLRDTEAFF. CDR3 DNA: TGCGCCAGCAGCCCTGGACCCCTGAGGGACACTGAAGCTTTCTTT.

Only a few counts were recorded for this clone. The chain has TRBV24-1 and TRBJ1-5; D remains ambiguous. The V gene lost 5 bases and the J gene lost 7 bases, with 17 bases spanning the gap. The CDR3 runs 15 residues. Germline V gives CDR1 KGHDR, CDR2 SFDVKD. DNA for the CDR3: TGTGCCACCAGTGTCGTTTACGGGGAAAGCCAGCCCCAGCATTTT. Translated: CATSVVYGESQPQHF.

The rearrangement links TRBV5-1 to TRBJ1-1; D not certain. Between the trimmed V and J ends, which lost 7 bases and 0 bases, there was a span of 7 bases. Germline V lookup: CDR1 SGHRS, CDR2 YFSETQ. This CDR3 region has 12 residues. Written as DNA, the CDR3 is TGCGCCAGCGGCAAGATGAACACTGAAGCTTTCTTT. Amino acids: CASGKMNTEAFF.

The rearrangement links TRBV9 to TRBJ1-2; 8 nucleotides line up with TRBD1. Trimming removed 0 bases from V and 4 bases from J; junction bases left unmatched: 11. Germline loops: CDR1 SGDLS, CDR2 YYNGEE. CDR3 size: 17 residues. Here the CDR3 reads CASSVVLTGEFGYGYTF. Here the CDR3 DNA reads TGTGCCAGCAGCGTAGTGCTGACAGGGGAGTTTGGCTATGGCTACACCTTC.

The J gene is TRBJ2-3, the V gene TRBV9; D tentatively fits TRBD1 or TRBD2 (5 bases each). The CDR3 is made up of 14 amino acids. The V and J ends lost 4 bases and 4 bases respectively, with 13 bases between them. Germline V gene data show CDR1 as SGDLS and CDR2 as YYNGEE. DNA for the CDR3: TGTGCCAGCAGCCGCGTGGGGGAACCAGATACGCAGTATTTT. Protein sequence: CASSRVGEPDTQYF.

The count of this clone is one. The rearrangement joins TRBV6-5 to TRBJ2-5; D is ambiguous. The CDR3 consists of 15 residues. The germline V gene encodes CDR1 MNHEY and CDR2 SVGAGI. Trimming took 5 bases from V and 9 from J, leaving 22 bases between them. The CDR3 reads CASSQAVGPPTAQYF. DNA for the CDR3: TGTGCCAGCAGTCAGGCGGTGGGCCCACCAACGGCCCAGTACTTC.